The source of this TCR beta chain is a study of blood T cell repertoires in COVID-19. Study overall: Sites across the United States, Italy and Spain contributed samples from acute and convalescent COVID-19. T cells, B-cell-depleted T cells, or PBMCs provided the cDNA or gDNA that served as material.

Trimming pared 5 bases from V and 4 bases from J, leaving 17 bases between. The CDR3 is 15 amino acids. Germline-derived CDR1 and CDR2 are LNHDA and SQIVND (reference sequence). Original processing methods: Reference gene primer amplification gave estimated nucleated cell counts. Only in-frame clones appear in the TCRdb table, and some are missing; sequencing was by immunoSEQ multiplex PCR. That table supplies the V and J calls and clone size; D and trimming were determined from the DNA. In the table there are 300,000 or so clones, roughly nine tenths of which are singletons. Followed over time, Seattle patients had been enrolled while infection was active.

This chain joins TRBV19 and TRBJ1-2, with unresolved D. The sequence was obtained from a woman aged 25 to 39 with COVID-19, enrolled during active disease. Sequencing was done on a sample of peripheral blood. This chain's CDR3 is CASSLSSTKIYGYTF. DNA for the CDR3: TGTGCCAGTAGTTTGTCCAGTACTAAAATCTATGGCTACACCTTC.